Listed below are T cell receptor beta chains from one sample, sequenced in a study of blood T cell repertoires in COVID-19. Measured with immunoSEQ multiplex PCR; TCRdb has only the in-frame clones, and not every one. The sample yields more than 200,000 clones, roughly 80% seen once. Sample: peripheral blood. These receptors originate from an elderly woman with acute or convalescent COVID-19. Both conserved end residues are part of each CDR3. Fields, in order: V gene, D gene, J gene, clone size, CDR3 DNA, CDR3 protein. D genes are given only for firm matches. Size is omitted from some rows. Given values are once, few, many or a class for expanded clones.

v_gene: TRBV5-1
d_gene: TRBD1
j_gene: TRBJ1-2
abundance: .
CDR3nt: TGCGCCAGCAGCGCCTCAGGGACAGTCTATGGCTACACCTTC
CDR3aa: CASSASGTVYGYTF

v_gene: TRBV28
d_gene: .
j_gene: TRBJ2-2
abundance: .
CDR3nt: TGTGCGGTAATGGGTGACAGGGAGCTGTTTTTT
CDR3aa: CAVMGDRELFF

v_gene: TRBV11-2
d_gene: TRBD1
j_gene: TRBJ2-7
abundance: .
CDR3nt: TGTGCCAGCAGCTCGATACGGACAGGGGGCTACGAGCAGTACTTC
CDR3aa: CASSSIRTGGYEQYF

v_gene: TRBV20-1
d_gene: .
j_gene: TRBJ1-5
abundance: .
CDR3nt: TGCAGTGCTTGTCACAGGCAGCCCCAGCATTTT
CDR3aa: CSACHRQPQHF

v_gene: TRBV27
d_gene: TRBD1
j_gene: TRBJ2-7
abundance: .
CDR3nt: TGTGCCAGCAGTTTATCCCAGGGGGACTACGAGCAGTACTTC
CDR3aa: CASSLSQGDYEQYF

v_gene: TRBV19
d_gene: .
j_gene: TRBJ1-3
abundance: .
CDR3nt: TGTGCCAGTAGTCCCGACAGAACGGAGTACACCATATATTTT
CDR3aa: CASSPDRTEYTIYF

v_gene: TRBV20-1
d_gene: .
j_gene: TRBJ1-4
abundance: .
CDR3nt: TGCAGTGCTATTGAGGAGGCGTCGCATGAAAAACTGTTTTTT
CDR3aa: CSAIEEASHEKLFF

v_gene: TRBV4-2
d_gene: TRBD1
j_gene: TRBJ2-3
abundance: .
CDR3nt: TGTGCCAGCAGCCTCCTCTCCGGGACAGGGGAGAGAGTGGGCACAGATACGCAGTATTTT
CDR3aa: CASSLLSGTGERVGTDTQYF

v_gene: TRBV24-1
d_gene: .
j_gene: TRBJ2-7
abundance: .
CDR3nt: TGTGCCACCAGTGTTACAGGTAATCTTTACGAGCAGTACTTC
CDR3aa: CATSVTGNLYEQYF

v_gene: TRBV29-1
d_gene: TRBD1
j_gene: TRBJ1-2
abundance: .
CDR3nt: TGCAGCGTTGAAGAGCAGGGGGCGCGCACCTTC
CDR3aa: CSVEEQGARTF

v_gene: TRBV10-3
d_gene: TRBD2
j_gene: TRBJ2-1
abundance: .
CDR3nt: TGTGCCATCAGTGAGAGTGCGGGAGTCTATGAGCAGTTCTTC
CDR3aa: CAISESAGVYEQFF

v_gene: TRBV28
d_gene: .
j_gene: TRBJ1-6
abundance: .
CDR3nt: TGTGCCAGTCAAACCGGGACATCCAATAATTCACCCCTCCACTTT
CDR3aa: CASQTGTSNNSPLHF

v_gene: TRBV28
d_gene: .
j_gene: TRBJ1-5
abundance: .
CDR3nt: TGTGCCAGCAGTTTACCAGGGCACGGTCAGCCCCAGCATTTT
CDR3aa: CASSLPGHGQPQHF

v_gene: TRBV5-1
d_gene: TRBD1
j_gene: TRBJ1-2
abundance: .
CDR3nt: TGCGCCAGCAGTACACAGGGGTTCGGCTACACCTTC
CDR3aa: CASSTQGFGYTF

v_gene: TRBV19
d_gene: TRBD1
j_gene: TRBJ1-1
abundance: .
CDR3nt: TGTGCCAGTAGCGACAGGGGGAACACTGAAGCTTTCTTT
CDR3aa: CASSDRGNTEAFF

v_gene: TRBV19
d_gene: TRBD2
j_gene: TRBJ2-7
abundance: .
CDR3nt: TGTGCCAGTAGTTGGGGACTAGCGGGATCTCCCGAGCAGTACTTC
CDR3aa: CASSWGLAGSPEQYF

v_gene: TRBV12-3/TRBV12-4
d_gene: .
j_gene: TRBJ1-5
abundance: .
CDR3nt: TGTGCGACCGGGGTAACGGGGCAGCCCCAGCATTTT
CDR3aa: CATGVTGQPQHF

v_gene: TRBV5-4
d_gene: .
j_gene: TRBJ1-6
abundance: .
CDR3nt: TGTGCCAGCAGCCAGCCACAGAAAGGACTTAATTCACCCCTCCACTTT
CDR3aa: CASSQPQKGLNSPLHF

v_gene: TRBV7-3
d_gene: TRBD2
j_gene: TRBJ2-5
abundance: many
CDR3nt: TGTGCCAGCAGCCCGATGGGAGGGCGGCAAGAGACCCAGTACTTC
CDR3aa: CASSPMGGRQETQYF

v_gene: TRBV3-1/TRBV3-2
d_gene: .
j_gene: TRBJ1-2
abundance: .
CDR3nt: TGTGCCAGCAGCCGAGAAGGACAAAAGGGAGGCTACACCTTC
CDR3aa: CASSREGQKGGYTF

v_gene: TRBV7-2
d_gene: .
j_gene: TRBJ1-2
abundance: .
CDR3nt: TGTGCCAGCAGCTCCCCCACAGGGTTTGGCTACACCTTC
CDR3aa: CASSSPTGFGYTF

v_gene: TRBV28
d_gene: TRBD1
j_gene: TRBJ1-2
abundance: .
CDR3nt: TGTGCCAGCAGCGACGGGACAGCATCCTATGGCTACACCTTC
CDR3aa: CASSDGTASYGYTF

v_gene: TRBV7-2
d_gene: .
j_gene: TRBJ2-2
abundance: .
CDR3nt: TGTGCCAGCAGCTTTACCCCTCCCAGGGTGCCCGGGGAGCTGTTTTTT
CDR3aa: CASSFTPPRVPGELFF

v_gene: TRBV10-3
d_gene: .
j_gene: TRBJ2-1
abundance: .
CDR3nt: TGTGCCATCAGCACTACAGGCAATGAGCAGTTCTTC
CDR3aa: CAISTTGNEQFF

v_gene: TRBV6-2/TRBV6-3
d_gene: .
j_gene: TRBJ1-1
abundance: .
CDR3nt: TGTGCCAGCAGTTACTTTTTCACAGAAATGAACACTGAAGCTTTCTTT
CDR3aa: CASSYFFTEMNTEAFF